Listed here are 20 T cell receptor beta chains from one sample, sequenced in a study of early T cells in non-severe SARS-CoV-2 infection (dated by TCRdb to the early 2020s). Preparation of the library involved 5' RACE. Sequencing was performed on a NextSeq 500. TCRdb reprocessing: public reads trimmed at Q25 with fastp, clones called with MiXCR, in-frame beta chains kept. Here each entry gathers all rows of one CDR3 protein and keeps the most common genes and DNA. This sample lists about 49,000 distinct CDR3 sequences; 5.5% to 8% were detected once. Roughly 2.8% of the sample goes to the ten largest clones. Sequences were derived from whole blood, sampled at baseline. The receptors come from an adult who was a healthcare worker with PCR-confirmed SARS-CoV-2 infection or an uninfected control (not recorded which).

At least ten counts were recorded for this clonotype. The chain couples TRBV28 to TRBJ2-7; D possibly corresponds to TRBD1 (6 bases). V was clipped by 5 bases and J by 3 bases, with 20 bases between them. Germline CDR1 MDHEN, CDR2 SYDVKM. The CDR3 length is 16 residues. As DNA, the CDR3 is TGTGCCAGCAGTCCTAACTGGGATCAGGGGCGCTACGAGCAGTACTTC. It yields the protein CASSPNWDQGRYEQYF.

At least ten counts were recorded for this clonotype. This chain links TRBV11-1 with TRBJ1-6, with 9 positions matching TRBD1. The CDR3 has 14 amino acids. Trimming removed 4 bases from V and 7 bases from J; junction bases left unmatched: 2. Germline V lookup: CDR1 SGHAT, CDR2 FQDESV (reference sequence). For the CDR3, the DNA is TGTGCCAGCAGCTCGACAGGGGGAAATTCACCCCTCCACTTT. Its translation: CASSSTGGNSPLHF.

This clonotype was counted at least ten times. This sequence joins TRBV7-6 and TRBJ2-7; TRBD1 is a possible D gene (6 bases). CDR3 length: 15 residues. In germline, CDR1 is SGHVS, CDR2 FNYEAQ. V was clipped by 4 bases and J by 2 bases, with 15 bases between them. The CDR3, as DNA: TGTGCCAGCAGCTCCAACTCGGGACAAACCTACGAGCAGTACTTC. This codes for CASSSNSGQTYEQYF.

This chain links TRBV11-2 with TRBJ1-6; D call uncertain. This CDR3 is built from 16 residues. The ends were cut back, 1 base at V and 5 bases at J, with 12 bases in the middle. Germline CDR1 is SGHAT and CDR2 is FQNNGV. CDR3 amino acids: CASSLGRLLNNSPLHF. The CDR3 coding sequence is TGTGCCAGCAGCTTAGGAAGGCTCCTTAATAATTCACCCCTCCACTTT.

The table lists this clonotype with many counts. CDR3 sequence (DNA): TGTGCCAGCTCACCTGCCAGCCTATATGGCTACACCTTC. Translating it yields CASSPASLYGYTF. The rearrangement joins TRBV18 to TRBJ1-2; D is unresolved. Germline V gene sequence: CDR1 KGHSH, CDR2 LQKENI. This CDR3 contains 13 residues. Trimming cost V 3 bases and J 5 bases, with 10 bases left between them.

This clonotype was detected a few times. V usage is TRBV4-1 and J usage is TRBJ2-4, with 11 bases that match TRBD1. In germline, CDR1 is MGHRA, CDR2 YSYEKL. This CDR3 comprises 17 residues. V dropped 4 bases and J dropped 7; count of bases not matched to a gene: 12. CDR3 nucleotide sequence: TGCGCCAGCAGCCCGCCGATTGGGACAGGGGGTCCCAACATTCAGTACTTC. Protein: CASSPPIGTGGPNIQYF.

In its sample, this clonotype was seen a few times. A read error may produce the germline difference seen at one junction end. CDR3 DNA sequence: TGTGCCAGCGGCTTGTTACAGGGGAACACTGAAGCTTTCTTT. This translates into CASGLLQGNTEAFF. The V gene is TRBV11-2, the J gene TRBJ1-1; possibly TRBD1 for D (6 bases). The germline CDR1 and CDR2 sequences are SGHAT and FQNNGV. The CDR3 consists of 14 residues.

This chain links TRBV28 with TRBJ1-4; D ambiguous. CDR1 MDHEN and CDR2 SYDVKM come from the germline V gene. The CDR3 loop spans 12 amino acids. V lost 8 bases and J 7 bases, leaving 11 bases between the germline ends. The CDR3 protein is CASSTGGEKLFF. The CDR3, as DNA: TGTGCCAGCTCGACGGGCGGTGAAAAACTGTTTTTT.

This clonotype was observed many times. This rearrangement joins TRBV7-2 to TRBJ2-1; 10 bases are shared with TRBD2. Germline V gene sequence: CDR1 SGHTA, CDR2 FQGNSA. This CDR3 has 15 residues. Unmatched junction bases numbered 4, after V lost 5 bases and J lost 3 bases. This CDR3 reads CASSLTSGNYNEQFF. The CDR3 DNA reads as TGTGCCAGCAGCCTTACTAGCGGGAACTACAATGAGCAGTTCTTC.

The rearrangement joins TRBV20-1 to TRBJ1-6, with TRBD1 matching 9 bases. J gave up 8 bases and V 5 bases, and 10 bases lay outside the gene matches. The length of the CDR3 is 15 residues. Germline CDR1 DFQATT, CDR2 SNEGSKA (reference sequence). Here the CDR3 reads CSASPGTGLDSPLHF. CDR3 nucleotide sequence: TGCAGTGCTTCGCCCGGGACAGGGTTGGATTCACCCCTCCACTTT.

This clonotype has ten or more counts. The rearrangement links TRBV12-5 to TRBJ2-1; TRBD2 matches 8 bases. The germline gives CDR1 LGHNT, CDR2 FRNRAP. Unmatched junction bases numbered 6, after V lost 6 bases and J lost 5 bases. This CDR3 region has 14 residues. The CDR3 DNA follows: TGTGCTAGTGGCTCGGGGGGGTTCGACAATGAGCAGTTCTTC. Translation gives CASGSGGFDNEQFF.

In its sample, this clonotype was seen many times. This rearrangement joins TRBV29-1 to TRBJ1-2; 7 nucleotides line up with TRBD1. V was pared by 2 bases and J by 4 bases, with 7 bases of the junction left unmatched. The CDR3 sequence is 14 residues long. Germline CDR1 SQVTM, CDR2 ANQGSEA. CDR3 nucleotides: TGCAGCGTTGAACTACAGGGGCATAGCTATGGCTACACCTTC. As protein: CSVELQGHSYGYTF.

The V gene is TRBV29-1, the J gene TRBJ1-1; no firm D call. V shed 6 bases and J shed 4 bases, with 9 bases lying between them. Per the germline V gene, CDR1 is SQVTM and CDR2 is ANQGSEA. The CDR3 spans 11 residues. The chain's CDR3 is CSVASATEAFF. The CDR3 nucleotides are TGCAGCGTCGCTTCAGCCACTGAAGCTTTCTTT.

The chain is built from TRBV5-1 and TRBJ2-5, with D tentatively TRBD1 (6 bases). The CDR3 covers 14 residues. V gave up 0 bases and J gave up 2 bases, with 8 bases separating them. CDR1 is SGHRS and CDR2 is YFSETQ in the germline V gene. This CDR3 is CASSLAGQQETQYF. The CDR3, as DNA: TGCGCCAGCAGCTTGGCCGGACAGCAAGAGACCCAGTACTTC.

Comment on this clonotype: At one boundary the junction diverges from the germline segment, which might be a read error. The V call is TRBV27, the J call TRBJ2-7, with 9 bases aligning to TRBD1. This CDR3 has 13 residues. Germline lookup yields CDR1 MNHEY and CDR2 SMNVEV (reference sequence). CDR3 nucleotide sequence: TGTGTCAGCAGCCAGACAGGGGGCTACGAGCAGTACTTC. Amino acids: CVSSQTGGYEQYF.

This clonotype was recorded at least ten times. This chain links TRBV30 with TRBJ1-1, with D hard to call. The germline V gene has CDR1 GTSNPN and CDR2 SVGIG (reference sequence). V lost 0 bases and J lost 0, with 20 bases in between. This CDR3 has 18 amino acids. The CDR3 nucleotides are TGTGCCTGGAGTGTAGGAGTAGGCGGGGTCCGATTGAACACTGAAGCTTTCTTT. It translates to CAWSVGVGGVRLNTEAFF.

Of note for this clonotype: A read error may explain this, as a much larger clone is one base away. The CDR3 loop reads CASAQGRNTEAFF. The DNA for the CDR3 is TGTGCCAGCGCACAAGGGCGGAACACTGAAGCTTTCTTT. The chain joins TRBV27 to TRBJ1-1; no clear D. Trimming left V 8 bases short and J 1 base short, with 11 bases between. Germline V gene sequence: CDR1 MNHEY, CDR2 SMNVEV (reference sequence). CDR3 length equals 13 residues.

The V gene is TRBV7-2, the J gene TRBJ2-3; possibly TRBD1 for D (6 bases). This CDR3 is 15 amino acids long. The V end lost 3 bases, the J end lost 5 bases, and 15 bases lay between the germline ends. Germline CDR1 reads SGHTA; CDR2 reads FQGNSA. CDR3 coding DNA: TGTGCCAGCAGCTTGGGGGCGGGTCAAGGAGATACGCAGTATTTT. Translating gives CASSLGAGQGDTQYF.

This clonotype was detected ten times or more. The chain carries TRBV5-1 and TRBJ2-5, with 14 bases matching TRBD2. The length of the CDR3 is 17 residues. The V gene's germline CDR1 is SGHRS and CDR2 YFSETQ. Trimming at V came to 0 bases and at J to 4 bases, leaving 5 bases not matched to a gene. The CDR3 protein is CASSLVGTSGGRETQYF. As DNA, the CDR3 is TGCGCCAGCAGCTTGGTCGGGACTAGCGGGGGTAGAGAGACCCAGTACTTC.

The V gene is TRBV19, the J gene TRBJ2-1; D perhaps matches TRBD2 (5 bases). Deletions cut 3 bases from V and 4 bases from J, with 13 bases between. Germline V gene lookup returns CDR1 LNHDA and CDR2 SQIVND (reference sequence). The CDR3 is 15 residues long. The CDR3 nucleotides are TGTGCCAGTAGTATCGAGGGTGCGCCGTACAATGAGCAGTTCTTC. Amino acids: CASSIEGAPYNEQFF.